This record covers a single TCR beta chain. Its antigen is undetermined. The libraries were made with immunoSEQ v3. Libraries were sequenced to 2 million to 2.5 million read pairs (survey) or roughly 5-6 million (deep). Measured with immunoSEQ multiplex PCR; TCRdb has only the in-frame clones, and not every one. The sample records about 52,000 clones, roughly 85% being singletons. Germline CDR1 and CDR2: SGHRS and YFSETQ. V was pared by 6 bases and J by 0 bases, with 12 bases between. The CDR3 spans 14 residues. Described time point: pre-treatment sample, taken before nivolumab and TIL therapy. The data originate from a study of TIL therapy for anti-PD-1-resistant metastatic lung cancer. Study as a whole: Most patients had lung adenocarcinoma; several tumors were EGFR-mutant, two ALK-rearranged; half smoked currently or formerly.

General study results and limits: After infusion, TIL clonotypes partly replaced peripheral T cells and declined over months.

The genes are TRBV5-1 and TRBJ1-2; TRBD1 is a possible D gene (5 bases). This material consisted of blood, taken at baseline. The clonotype comes from a woman aged 25 to 80 with non-small cell lung cancer. CDR3 coding DNA: TGCGCCAGCAAAGCTGGGGACCCTAACTATGGCTACACCTTC. It is translated as CASKAGDPNYGYTF.